These 32 T cell receptor beta chains were all obtained from the same sample, sequenced in a study of blood T cell repertoires in COVID-19. TCRdb's copy holds only in-frame clones and misses some; the assay was immunoSEQ multiplex PCR. The table shows 300,000 to 400,000 clones, with around nine tenths occurring only once. Input material: PBMCs or T cells enriched from blood (not recorded which). The source of these receptors is a man in his 60s who had recovered from COVID-19.

The CDR3: CASSFWEDRGMYEQYF. In nucleotides, the CDR3 is TGTGCCAGCAGCTTTTGGGAGGACAGGGGGATGTACGAGCAGTACTTC. J is TRBJ2-7 and V is TRBV11-2, with 10 bases matching TRBD1. The CDR3 runs to 16 residues. Germline V CDR1 and CDR2: SGHAT, FQNNGV. After removal of 3 bases from V and 4 bases from J, the junction contained 9 bases not matched to a gene. Looking up the rest from reference TRBV11-2 and TRBJ2-7 gives the full variable domain: EAGVAQSPRYKIIEKRQSVAFWCNPISGHATLYWYQQILGQGPKLLIQFQNNGVVDDSQLPKDRFSAERLKGVDSTLKIQPAKLEDSAVYLCASSFWEDRGMYEQYFGPGTRLTVT.

The CDR3 DNA sequence: TGTGCCAGCAGCTTACAGCGGGACTCCTACGAGCAGTACTTC. Translated, it gives CASSLQRDSYEQYF. The chain recombines TRBV7-6 with TRBJ2-7, with 7 bases fitting TRBD2. The trim removed 2 bases at V and 0 bases at J, leaving 1 base unmatched. The germline CDR1 and CDR2 sequences are SGHVS and FNYEAQ. This CDR3 is 14 amino acids long.

The chain links TRBV10-3 to TRBJ2-1; maybe TRBD1 (6 bases). Between the trimmed V and J ends, which lost 2 bases and 2 bases, there was a span of 13 bases. The CDR3 is made up of 16 amino acids. Germline values: CDR1 ENHRY, CDR2 SYGVKD. Here the CDR3 DNA reads TGTGCCATCAGTGAGACCCAACAGGGAGCCTACAATGAGCAGTTCTTC. It encodes CAISETQQGAYNEQFF.

In its sample, this clone was seen once. The V and J genes are TRBV9 and TRBJ2-7; 7 positions match TRBD2. With 2 bases clipped from V and 2 bases from J, the junction kept 4 bases outside the gene matches. CDR1 is SGDLS, CDR2 YYNGEE, per germline. This CDR3 contains 14 residues. The CDR3 loop reads CASSVLAEPYEQYF. CDR3 coding DNA: TGTGCCAGCAGCGTTCTAGCGGAACCCTACGAGCAGTACTTC.

The V and J genes are TRBV28 and TRBJ1-4; D gene ambiguous. CDR1 is MDHEN and CDR2 is SYDVKM in the germline V gene. The CDR3 has 11 amino acids. V was clipped by 6 bases and J by 10 bases, with 9 bases between them. The CDR3 here is CASRLNGKLFF. The CDR3 DNA sequence: TGTGCCAGCAGACTAAACGGAAAACTGTTTTTT.

This clone was observed a few times. V usage is TRBV19 and J usage is TRBJ1-2, with D perhaps matching TRBD1 (6 bases). The CDR3 loop spans 14 amino acids. Germline CDR1 LNHDA, CDR2 SQIVND (reference sequence). V was cut by 7 bases and J by 5 bases, with 17 bases left in between. As DNA, the CDR3 is TGTGCCAGTAATGAGGGGGGGCGCGAATATGGCTACACCTTC. Its protein is CASNEGGREYGYTF.

V usage is TRBV4-1 and J usage is TRBJ2-7, with 8 bases aligning to TRBD1. Germline assignment: CDR1 MGHRA and CDR2 YSYEKL. The CDR3 consists of 17 residues. The ends lost 3 bases at V and 2 bases at J; junction bases unmatched: 12. The CDR3 protein is CASSHLFTGTGAYEQYF. DNA of the CDR3: TGCGCCAGCAGCCATCTATTTACCGGGACAGGAGCCTACGAGCAGTACTTC.

This chain joins TRBV5-8 and TRBJ1-5; TRBD1 might be the D (5 bases). Germline loops: CDR1 SGHTS, CDR2 YDEGEE. The CDR3 is made up of 12 amino acids. V was clipped by 4 bases and J by 12 bases, with 14 bases between them. CDR3 sequence (DNA): TGTGCCAGCAGCCTTCAGGGACTTTTCCAGCATTTT. Translating it yields CASSLQGLFQHF. The full variable domain, its missing parts supplied by reference TRBV5-8 and TRBJ1-5, is EAGVTQSPTHLIKTRGQQATLRCSPISGHTSVYWYQQALGLGLQFLLWYDEGEERNRGNFPPRFSGRQFPNYSSELNVNALELEDSALYLCASSLQGLFQHFGDGTRLSIL.

V gene TRBV18 combines with J gene TRBJ1-5, with TRBD1 matching 12 bases. The CDR3 totals 15 residues. V gave up 5 bases and J gave up 2 bases; unmatched junction bases: 1. Germline V gene lookup returns CDR1 KGHSH and CDR2 LQKENI. CDR3 amino acids: CASSWDRGRNQPQHF. The CDR3 DNA is TGTGCCAGCTCATGGGACAGGGGGCGCAATCAGCCCCAGCATTTT.

CDR3 amino acids: CASSLVGGHTEAFF. The CDR3 coding sequence is TGTGCCAGCAGCTTGGTCGGGGGGCACACTGAAGCTTTCTTT. This chain links TRBV5-6 with TRBJ1-1; maybe TRBD1 (6 bases). This CDR3 contains 14 residues. Germline V gene lookup returns CDR1 SGHDT and CDR2 YYEEEE. Between the trimmed V and J ends, which lost 0 bases and 3 bases, there was a span of 9 bases.

The chain carries TRBV7-2 and TRBJ2-3; 14 nucleotides line up with TRBD2. Germline-derived CDR1 and CDR2 are SGHTA and FQGNSA. The CDR3 has 15 amino acids. The ends lost 3 bases at V and 7 bases at J; junction bases unmatched: 3. CDR3 loop: CASSLGTSGSYTQYF. CDR3 DNA: TGTGCCAGCAGCTTGGGGACTAGCGGGAGTTATACGCAGTATTTT.

The V gene is TRBV5-1, the J gene TRBJ2-2; D may be TRBD1 (6 bases). Germline V gives CDR1 SGHRS, CDR2 YFSETQ. V was trimmed by 5 bases and J by 3 bases, leaving 11 bases between them. The CDR3 is 14 residues long. CDR3 region: CASRYREDTGELFF. CDR3 sequence (DNA): TGCGCCAGCAGGTACAGGGAAGACACCGGGGAGCTGTTTTTT. Full variable domain (rest looked up from reference TRBV5-1 and TRBJ2-2): KAGVTQTPRYLIKTRGQQVTLSCSPISGHRSVSWYQQTPGQGLQFLFEYFSETQRNKGNFPGRFSGRQFSNSRSEMNVSTLELGDSALYLCASRYREDTGELFFGEGSRLTVL.

This chain links TRBV28 with TRBJ1-6; no reliable D call. This CDR3 spans 15 amino acids. The V gene lost 7 bases and the J gene lost 0 bases, with 10 bases spanning the gap. CDR1 MDHEN and CDR2 SYDVKM come from the germline V gene. CDR3 nucleotides: TGTGCCAGCACTACTCTGAGCTCCTATAATTCACCCCTCCACTTT. Its translation: CASTTLSSYNSPLHF.

The rearrangement uses TRBV10-2 and TRBJ2-1, with D maybe TRBD1 (6 bases). Germline CDR1 WSHSY, CDR2 SAAADI. V dropped 4 bases and J dropped 1 base, with 11 bases sitting between them. The CDR3 length is 15 residues. CDR3: CASSVEGESYNEQFF. The CDR3 bases are TGCGCCAGCAGTGTAGAGGGGGAGTCCTACAATGAGCAGTTCTTC.

This clone was counted a few times. The chain recombines TRBV15 with TRBJ2-7, with 10 bases matching TRBD2. Per germline, CDR1 LNHNV and CDR2 YYDKDF (reference sequence). J was trimmed by 3 bases and V by 5 bases; bases with no gene match: 7. The CDR3 spans 15 residues. This chain's CDR3 is CATSQTSSGSYEQYF. In DNA, the CDR3 is TGTGCCACCAGCCAAACCTCTAGCGGGAGCTACGAGCAGTACTTC.

This chain connects TRBV18 to TRBJ2-7; a possible D gene is TRBD2 (5 bases). The germline CDR1 and CDR2 sequences are KGHSH and LQKENI. V shed 2 bases and J shed 6 bases, with 14 bases lying between them. CDR3 size: 14 residues. Here the CDR3 DNA reads TGTGCCAGCTCACCAAAGACTCAAGGAGGCGAGCAGTACTTC. This codes for CASSPKTQGGEQYF.

J is TRBJ2-2 and V is TRBV5-1, with TRBD1 identical over 10 bases. V shed 3 bases, J shed 3 bases, and the junction held 8 bases outside the gene matches. The length of the CDR3 is 17 residues. In germline, CDR1 is SGHRS, CDR2 YFSETQ. For the CDR3, the DNA is TGCGCCAGCAGCTCGGGCCCTGGGACAGGGGACACCGGGGAGCTGTTTTTT. Translated, it gives CASSSGPGTGDTGELFF. Variable domain in full (rest from reference TRBV5-1 and TRBJ2-2): KAGVTQTPRYLIKTRGQQVTLSCSPISGHRSVSWYQQTPGQGLQFLFEYFSETQRNKGNFPGRFSGRQFSNSRSEMNVSTLELGDSALYLCASSSGPGTGDTGELFFGEGSRLTVL.

The V gene is TRBV7-9, the J gene TRBJ1-5; D is perhaps TRBD1 (5 bases). The CDR3 spans 14 residues. The germline V gene has CDR1 SEHNR and CDR2 FQNEAQ (reference sequence). Trimming left V 3 bases short and J 7 bases short, with 13 bases between. CDR3 residues: CASSLGGLFQPQHF. CDR3 DNA: TGTGCCAGCAGCTTGGGGGGTTTATTCCAGCCCCAGCATTTT.

The chain employs TRBV6-2 or TRBV6-3 and TRBJ2-1; D gene unclear. The CDR3 spans 13 residues. Per the germline V gene, CDR1 is MNHEY and CDR2 is SVGEGT. Trimming removed 0 bases at V and 5 bases at J, with 5 bases between. The CDR3 nucleotides are TGTGCCAGCAGTTACTCACAAGACAATGAGCAGTTCTTC. Its translation: CASSYSQDNEQFF.

The chain's CDR3 is CASSLPGTSGRTEYNEQFF. CDR3 bases: TGCGCCAGCAGCCTACCCGGGACTAGCGGGAGGACTGAGTACAATGAGCAGTTCTTC. The chain recombines TRBV5-1 with TRBJ2-1; TRBD2 aligns across 15 bases. The V gene end was trimmed by 4 bases and the J gene end by 4 bases; junction bases not matched to a gene: 12. Germline values: CDR1 SGHRS, CDR2 YFSETQ. CDR3 length equals 19 residues.

The J gene is TRBJ1-2, the V gene TRBV10-1; the match to TRBD1 covers 7 bases. CDR1 and CDR2 from the germline V gene are WNHNN and SYGVQD (reference sequence). The CDR3 sequence is 16 residues long. After removal of 1 base from V and 1 base from J, the junction contained 6 bases not matched to a gene. The chain's CDR3 is CASSEFRDRNNYGYTF. Written as DNA, the CDR3 is TGCGCCAGCAGTGAGTTTCGGGACAGAAATAACTATGGCTACACCTTC.

There are a few counts of this clone. The chain couples TRBV29-1 to TRBJ1-2; 8 bases are shared with TRBD1. Germline loops: CDR1 SQVTM, CDR2 ANQGSEA. V trimming: 3 bases; J trimming: 7 bases; junction bases outside the gene matches: 4. This CDR3 comprises 12 residues. This chain's CDR3 is CSVEQGAGGYTF. The CDR3 coding sequence is TGCAGCGTTGAGCAGGGGGCGGGTGGCTACACCTTC.

This clone was picked up one time. J is TRBJ2-7 and V is TRBV7-2; 8 bases fit TRBD1. CDR3 size: 13 residues. CDR1 SGHTA and CDR2 FQGNSA come from the germline V gene. V shed 5 bases, J shed 3 bases, and the junction held 3 bases outside the gene matches. This CDR3 is CASSQDRGYEQYF. CDR3 in DNA: TGTGCCAGCAGCCAAGACAGGGGCTACGAGCAGTACTTC.

The chain carries TRBV28 and TRBJ1-4; D may be TRBD1 (5 bases). The ends were cut back, 6 bases at V and 4 bases at J, with 6 bases in the middle. Germline CDR1 and CDR2: MDHEN and SYDVKM. The length of the CDR3 is 12 residues. CDR3 sequence reads: CASRGGNEKLFF. For the CDR3, the DNA is TGTGCCAGCAGGGGGGGTAATGAAAAACTGTTTTTT.

This chain joins TRBV5-1 and TRBJ2-7; D is possibly TRBD2 (5 bases). Trimming removed 5 bases at V and 0 bases at J, with 15 bases between. Germline CDR1 and CDR2: SGHRS and YFSETQ. The CDR3 covers 15 residues. This CDR3 reads CASSGSSASSYEQYF. The CDR3 nucleotides are TGCGCCAGCAGTGGGAGCAGCGCGAGCTCCTACGAGCAGTACTTC.

The CDR3 region has the DNA TGTGCCATCAGTGAGATCATGACAGTGAACACCGGGGAGCTGTTTTTT. Encoded protein: CAISEIMTVNTGELFF. This rearrangement joins TRBV10-3 to TRBJ2-2; maybe TRBD1 (5 bases). The CDR3 runs to 16 residues. Germline assignment: CDR1 ENHRY and CDR2 SYGVKD. V was clipped by 2 bases and J by 1 base, with 11 bases between them.

The chain uses TRBV3-1 (or the pseudogene TRBV3-2) and TRBJ2-1; 14 bases align to TRBD2. Trimming removed 7 bases from V and 3 bases from J; junction bases left unmatched: 5. Germline lookup yields CDR1 LGHDT and CDR2 YNNKEL (reference sequence). CDR3 size: 16 residues. The CDR3 spells CASKGLAGGFYNEQFF. The CDR3 bases are TGTGCCAGCAAAGGACTAGCGGGAGGCTTCTACAATGAGCAGTTCTTC.

Notes on this clone: This CDR3 is also generated by other DNA sequences in the sample. J is TRBJ2-3 and V is TRBV2; D call uncertain. CDR1 SNHLY and CDR2 FYNNEI come from the germline V gene. This CDR3 spans 13 amino acids. The ends were cut back, 5 bases at V and 1 base at J, with 7 bases in the middle. The CDR3 DNA follows: TGTGCCAGCAGTCGAGAAGGCACAGATACGCAGTATTTT. Protein: CASSREGTDTQYF.

The sample holds one count of this clone. V gene TRBV11-2 combines with J gene TRBJ2-1; 11 bases map to TRBD2. Per germline, CDR1 SGHAT and CDR2 FQNNGV. This CDR3 contains 15 residues. V shed 2 bases, J shed 4 bases, and the junction held 1 base outside the gene matches. The CDR3 DNA reads as TGTGCCAGCAGCTTAACTAGCGGGAGTTACAATGAGCAGTTCTTC. It yields the protein CASSLTSGSYNEQFF.

The V call is TRBV27, the J call TRBJ1-1, with 7 bases that match TRBD1. The trim removed 8 bases at V and 1 base at J, leaving 7 bases unmatched. There are 14 residues in the CDR3. Germline V lookup: CDR1 MNHEY, CDR2 SMNVEV (reference sequence). The CDR3 DNA is TGTGCCAGCGGATGGGGACAGACGAACACTGAAGCTTTCTTT. Protein: CASGWGQTNTEAFF.

J is TRBJ1-5 and V is TRBV5-1; 10 nucleotides match TRBD1. The V gene's germline CDR1 is SGHRS and CDR2 YFSETQ. This CDR3 contains 15 residues. V was pared by 4 bases and J by 9 bases, with 10 bases of the junction left unmatched. This CDR3 is CASSPAGTGAGPQHF. DNA of the CDR3: TGCGCCAGCAGCCCGGCGGGGACAGGGGCCGGGCCCCAGCATTTT. The entire variable domain, with the rest obtained from reference TRBV5-1 and TRBJ1-5, is as follows: KAGVTQTPRYLIKTRGQQVTLSCSPISGHRSVSWYQQTPGQGLQFLFEYFSETQRNKGNFPGRFSGRQFSNSRSEMNVSTLELGDSALYLCASSPAGTGAGPQHFGDGTRLSIL.

The rearrangement links TRBV6-5 to TRBJ2-7, with D perhaps TRBD1 (5 bases). In germline, CDR1 is MNHEY, CDR2 SVGAGI. With 1 base removed from V and 3 bases from J, the gap between germline ends came to 7 bases. The CDR3 runs 13 residues. The CDR3 spells CASSYFDSYEQYF. The CDR3 bases are TGTGCCAGCAGTTACTTCGACAGCTACGAGCAGTACTTC.